This T cell receptor beta chain stems from a study of early stage breast cancer tumors. General study results and limits: Blood repertoires resembled normal breast more than tumor. Most shared enriched TCRB sequences were commonly generated ones. Compared with adjacent normal breast tissue, tumors showed about 2.5-fold greater T cell density and higher clonality.

This clone was seen only a few times. Antigen specificity is unknown. Generated by immunoSEQ multiplex PCR, the TCRdb table keeps only in-frame clones and is missing some. The sample lists roughly 49,000 clones, approximately 78% occurring once. The ends were cut back, 4 bases at V and 1 base at J, with 11 bases in the middle. CDR3 size: 14 residues. In germline, CDR1 is SGHKS, CDR2 YYEKEE (reference sequence). V gene TRBV5-5 combines with J gene TRBJ1-1, with D uncertain. This receptor was taken from a person aged 40 to 50 with breast cancer. The source material was blood. CDR3 nucleotide sequence: TGTGCCAGCAGCCACGAGACACGGAACACTGAAGCTTTCTTT. Translating it yields CASSHETRNTEAFF.